The sample holds a few counts of the clone carrying this TCR beta chain. The data belong to a study of early T cells in non-severe SARS-CoV-2 infection. Study-level background: The input, bulk RNA from unsorted whole blood, was sequenced, and chains were unpaired.

Germline V gene sequence: CDR1 LNHNV, CDR2 YYDKDF (reference sequence). The CDR3 consists of 15 residues. Deletions cut 3 bases from V and 10 bases from J, with 19 bases between. TCRdb passed the 5' RACE reads through MiXCR, listing each CDR3 protein once. Here the sample spans roughly 63,000 distinct CDR3 sequences, approximately 12% being singletons. This sequence joins TRBV15 and TRBJ2-1; perhaps TRBD2 as D (5 bases). This specimen consisted of whole blood, obtained at baseline. This sequence originates from an adult who was a healthcare worker with PCR-confirmed SARS-CoV-2 infection or an uninfected control (not recorded which). The donor label of this sample is uncertain. The CDR3 sequence: CATSRAAVVSGEQFF. The CDR3 DNA sequence: TGTGCCACCAGCAGGGCCGCAGTCGTATCGGGAGAGCAGTTCTTC.